These T cell receptor beta chains were read from a single sample in a study of graft-versus-host responses after intestinal transplantation. Profiled with immunoSEQ multiplex PCR; TCRdb holds only in-frame clones, not every one. The table shows tens of thousands of clones, with around 92% occurring only once. No cognate antigen is known for these TCRs. The sequenced sample was unstimulated CD8+ T cells sorted from spleen or lymph node cells, obtained before intestinal transplant. These receptors were taken from a human donor who received an intestinal transplant. The conserved cysteine and the conserved F or W are not part of the CDR3 here. The order of the fields is J gene, D gene, V gene, CDR3 length, CDR3 protein. D genes are given only for firm matches.

>TRBJ2-3|TRBD1|TRBV7-9|13
ASSLGQGYTDTQY
>TRBJ2-2|TRBD1|TRBV7-6|16
ASSSPPETGFNTGELF
>TRBJ1-3|TRBD1|TRBV5-6|14
ASSLGTGSSGNTIY
>TRBJ2-5|TRBD1|TRBV5-6|12
ASSLTGDVGTQY
>TRBJ1-5|-|TRBV7-8|12
ASSPTANNQPQH
>TRBJ1-1|-|TRBV6-7|9
ASRKGTEAF
>TRBJ1-4|-|TRBV10-3|16
AISESFREGATNEKLF
>TRBJ2-7|-|TRBV28|10
ASSDFSYEQY
>TRBJ2-2|TRBD1|TRBV13|14
ASSSPPGGRTGELF
>TRBJ1-5|TRBD1|TRBV4-1|13
ASSQDRGPNQPQH
>TRBJ2-3|TRBD2|TRBV7-6|15
ASSLAWGGELTDTQY
>TRBJ1-1|-|TRBV19|11
ASKPVGNTEAF
>TRBJ1-5|TRBD1|TRBV28|19
ASLTLHRDRNGLGSNQPQH
>TRBJ1-1|-|TRBV4-1|11
ASSQGMNTEAF
>TRBJ1-2|TRBD1|TRBV4-1|15
ASSQVGNRDRRFGYT
>TRBJ1-1|-|TRBV4-1|11
ASSQGDRTKAF
>TRBJ2-1|-|TRBV7-9|13
ASSPEQGSYNEQF
>TRBJ1-1|-|TRBV7-6|14
ASSSHAEGGRREAF